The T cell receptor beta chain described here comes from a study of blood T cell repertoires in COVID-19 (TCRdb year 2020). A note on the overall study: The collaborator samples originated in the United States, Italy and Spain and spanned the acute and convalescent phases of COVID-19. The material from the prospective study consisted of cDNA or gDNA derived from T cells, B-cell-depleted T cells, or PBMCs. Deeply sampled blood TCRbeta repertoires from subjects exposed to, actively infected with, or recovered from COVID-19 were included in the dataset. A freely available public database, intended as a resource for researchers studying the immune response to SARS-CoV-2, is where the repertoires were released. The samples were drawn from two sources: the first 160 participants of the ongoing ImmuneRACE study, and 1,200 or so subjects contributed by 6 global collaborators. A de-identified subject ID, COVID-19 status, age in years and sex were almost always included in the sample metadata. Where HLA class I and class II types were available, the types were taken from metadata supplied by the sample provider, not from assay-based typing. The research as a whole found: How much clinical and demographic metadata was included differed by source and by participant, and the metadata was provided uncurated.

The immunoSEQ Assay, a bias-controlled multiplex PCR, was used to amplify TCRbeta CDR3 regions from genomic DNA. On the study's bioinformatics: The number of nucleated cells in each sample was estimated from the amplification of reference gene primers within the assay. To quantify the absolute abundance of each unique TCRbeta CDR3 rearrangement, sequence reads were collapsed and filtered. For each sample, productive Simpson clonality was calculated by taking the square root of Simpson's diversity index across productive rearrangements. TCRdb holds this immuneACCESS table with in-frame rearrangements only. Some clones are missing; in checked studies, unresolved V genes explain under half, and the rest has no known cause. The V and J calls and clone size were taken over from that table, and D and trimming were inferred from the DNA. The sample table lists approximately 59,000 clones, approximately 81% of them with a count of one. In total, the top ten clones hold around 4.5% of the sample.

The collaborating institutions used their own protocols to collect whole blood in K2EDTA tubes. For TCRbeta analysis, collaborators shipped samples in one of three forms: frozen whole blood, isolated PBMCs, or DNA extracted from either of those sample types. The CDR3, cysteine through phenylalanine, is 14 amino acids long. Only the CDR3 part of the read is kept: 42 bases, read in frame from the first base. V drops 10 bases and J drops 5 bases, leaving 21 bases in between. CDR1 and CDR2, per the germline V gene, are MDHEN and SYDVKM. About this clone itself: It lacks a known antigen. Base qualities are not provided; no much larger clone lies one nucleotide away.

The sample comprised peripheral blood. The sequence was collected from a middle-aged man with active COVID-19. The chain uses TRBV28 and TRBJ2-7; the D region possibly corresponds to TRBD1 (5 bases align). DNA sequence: TGTGCCACGACCCGCAGGGTAGTGATAGACGAGCAGTACTTC. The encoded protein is CATTRRVVIDEQYF.